This T cell receptor beta chain was identified during a study of tumor and adjacent non-tumor tissue in lung cancer. No cell sorting was done before RNA was extracted from the tissue. As to this clonotype: Sequence at one end of the junction differs from germline and may be a read error.

TCRbeta libraries were built with three rounds of nested PCR, modified from ARM-PCR. MiXCR, applied by TCRdb to the multiplex PCR reads, yields one record per CDR3 protein. The table includes fewer than 85,000 distinct CDR3 sequences, over 75% detected once. The specimen sequenced was lung tumor tissue. The clonotype comes from a woman aged 45-65 years with non-small cell lung cancer.

This CDR3 is CTSSYVLGLTPAYEQYF. Written as DNA, the CDR3 is TGTACCAGCAGTTACGTTTTGGGACTAACGCCCGCCTACGAGCAGTACTTC. The chain couples TRBV28 to TRBJ2-7; 7 nucleotides agree with TRBD2. CDR3 length equals 17 residues. CDR1 and CDR2 from the germline V gene are MDHEN and SYDVKM.